This is a list of T cell receptor beta chains from one sample in a study of shared clonotypes between healthy human individuals. Assay: immunoSEQ multiplex PCR; the TCRdb copy retains only in-frame clones and omits some. The data hold 2 million to 2.5 million clones, with about nine tenths observed a single time. The sequenced sample consisted of naive CD4+ T cells from PBMCs. Receptors were obtained from a man between 18 and 35 years old in good health. Some clones in this sample may be carry-over from other donors' samples. CDR3s include the opening cysteine and the closing phenylalanine or tryptophan. D genes are given only for firm matches. Size tells how often a clone was seen (once, few, many) or the class of an expanded clone, and some rows leave it out.

j_gene: TRBJ2-2; abundance: NA; v_gene: TRBV30; d_gene: TRBD2; CDR3aa: CARLAGDTGELFF; CDR3nt: TGTGCAAGACTAGCGGGGGACACCGGGGAGCTGTTTTTT
j_gene: TRBJ1-4; abundance: NA; v_gene: TRBV7-2; d_gene: NA; CDR3aa: CASTLDGKLFF; CDR3nt: TGTGCCAGTACTCTTGACGGAAAACTGTTTTTT
j_gene: TRBJ1-3; abundance: NA; v_gene: TRBV6-1; d_gene: NA; CDR3aa: CASSGSGLHSGNTIYF; CDR3nt: TGTGCCAGCAGTGGGTCCGGCTTGCACTCTGGAAACACCATATATTTT
j_gene: TRBJ1-1; abundance: NA; v_gene: TRBV28; d_gene: TRBD1; CDR3aa: CASSGGQGAWGTEAFF; CDR3nt: TGTGCCAGCTCGGGGGGACAGGGGGCGTGGGGCACTGAAGCTTTCTTT
j_gene: TRBJ2-2; abundance: NA; v_gene: TRBV7-9; d_gene: TRBD1; CDR3aa: CASGPTGGRNTGELFF; CDR3nt: TGTGCCAGCGGACCGACAGGGGGGAGGAACACCGGGGAGCTGTTTTTT
j_gene: TRBJ2-2; abundance: NA; v_gene: TRBV11-2; d_gene: NA; CDR3aa: CASSRVGELFF; CDR3nt: TGTGCCAGCAGCCGGGTAGGGGAGCTGTTTTTT
j_gene: TRBJ2-7; abundance: NA; v_gene: TRBV14; d_gene: TRBD2; CDR3aa: CASSRGLATGEQYF; CDR3nt: TGTGCCAGCAGCCGAGGACTAGCGACGGGCGAGCAGTACTTC
j_gene: TRBJ2-7; abundance: NA; v_gene: TRBV19; d_gene: NA; CDR3aa: CASSRGLEVEQYF; CDR3nt: TGTGCCAGTAGTAGGGGACTTGAGGTCGAGCAGTACTTC
j_gene: TRBJ2-2; abundance: NA; v_gene: TRBV5-1; d_gene: NA; CDR3aa: CASSLAEEGANTGELFF; CDR3nt: TGCGCCAGCAGCTTGGCCGAGGAGGGAGCGAACACCGGGGAGCTGTTTTTT
j_gene: TRBJ2-1; abundance: NA; v_gene: TRBV7-2; d_gene: TRBD2; CDR3aa: CASSLAPAGAGNEQFF; CDR3nt: TGTGCCAGCAGCTTAGCTCCAGCGGGAGCGGGGAATGAGCAGTTCTTC
j_gene: TRBJ2-1; abundance: few; v_gene: TRBV5-1; d_gene: NA; CDR3aa: CASSLSSYNEQFF; CDR3nt: TGCGCCAGCAGCTTGAGCAGTTACAATGAGCAGTTCTTC
j_gene: TRBJ2-3; abundance: once; v_gene: TRBV29-1; d_gene: NA; CDR3aa: CSVGVGGGTDTQYF; CDR3nt: TGCAGCGTTGGAGTAGGGGGTGGGACAGATACGCAGTATTTT
j_gene: TRBJ2-5; abundance: NA; v_gene: TRBV5-1; d_gene: NA; CDR3aa: CASSLGQSGETQYF; CDR3nt: TGCGCCAGCAGCTTGGGACAAAGCGGGGAGACCCAGTACTTC
j_gene: TRBJ1-4; abundance: once; v_gene: TRBV7-9; d_gene: NA; CDR3aa: CASSLRQPRNEKLFF; CDR3nt: TGTGCCAGCAGCTTACGACAACCTCGTAATGAAAAACTGTTTTTT
j_gene: TRBJ2-2; abundance: once; v_gene: TRBV5-5; d_gene: NA; CDR3aa: CASSPLPNTGELFF; CDR3nt: TGTGCCAGCAGCCCCCTGCCGAACACCGGGGAGCTGTTTTTT
j_gene: TRBJ2-7; abundance: NA; v_gene: TRBV5-5; d_gene: NA; CDR3aa: CASSLWSGYEQYF; CDR3nt: TGTGCCAGCAGCTTGTGGAGCGGGTACGAGCAGTACTTC
j_gene: TRBJ1-5; abundance: NA; v_gene: TRBV6-1; d_gene: NA; CDR3aa: CASSARDNQPQHF; CDR3nt: TGTGCCAGCAGTGCCAGGGACAATCAGCCCCAGCATTTT
j_gene: TRBJ2-7; abundance: NA; v_gene: TRBV5-4; d_gene: TRBD2; CDR3aa: CASSPGGTSGSPDEQYF; CDR3nt: TGTGCCAGCAGCCCCGGCGGGACTAGCGGGAGTCCCGACGAGCAGTACTTC
j_gene: TRBJ1-5; abundance: NA; v_gene: TRBV20-1; d_gene: NA; CDR3aa: CSASDRQPQHF; CDR3nt: TGCAGTGCTTCAGACCGGCAGCCCCAGCATTTT
j_gene: TRBJ2-7; abundance: NA; v_gene: TRBV10-3; d_gene: NA; CDR3aa: CAISEAVSPLFYEQYF; CDR3nt: TGTGCCATCAGTGAAGCCGTTAGCCCCTTATTCTACGAGCAGTACTTC
j_gene: TRBJ2-7; abundance: NA; v_gene: TRBV5-1; d_gene: NA; CDR3aa: CASSLDSPGYEQYF; CDR3nt: TGCGCCAGCAGCTTGGACTCCCCGGGGTACGAGCAGTACTTC
j_gene: TRBJ1-4; abundance: NA; v_gene: TRBV28; d_gene: NA; CDR3aa: CASGTPGGEKLFF; CDR3nt: TGTGCCAGCGGAACCCCGGGGGGGGAAAAACTGTTTTTT
j_gene: TRBJ2-5; abundance: NA; v_gene: TRBV2; d_gene: NA; CDR3aa: CASSIGPETQYF; CDR3nt: TGTGCCAGCAGTATAGGGCCGGAGACCCAGTACTTC
j_gene: TRBJ1-3; abundance: NA; v_gene: TRBV7-9; d_gene: TRBD1; CDR3aa: CASSLTGQGLSSGNTIYF; CDR3nt: TGTGCCAGCAGCTTAACCGGACAGGGATTAAGCTCTGGAAACACCATATATTTT
j_gene: TRBJ1-2; abundance: NA; v_gene: TRBV18; d_gene: NA; CDR3aa: CASSPPSVPSYGYTF; CDR3nt: TGTGCCAGCTCACCACCGTCCGTGCCCAGCTATGGCTACACCTTC
j_gene: TRBJ2-5; abundance: NA; v_gene: TRBV4-1; d_gene: TRBD2; CDR3aa: CASSQRTSGSLETQYF; CDR3nt: TGCGCCAGCAGCCAGAGGACTAGCGGGAGTTTGGAGACCCAGTACTTC
j_gene: TRBJ1-5; abundance: NA; v_gene: TRBV6-6; d_gene: NA; CDR3aa: CASSYQGPGDQPQHF; CDR3nt: TGTGCCAGCAGTTACCAGGGTCCGGGCGATCAGCCCCAGCATTTT
j_gene: TRBJ2-1; abundance: NA; v_gene: TRBV19; d_gene: NA; CDR3aa: CASHPGAGYNEQFF; CDR3nt: TGTGCCAGTCATCCGGGGGCGGGCTACAATGAGCAGTTCTTC
j_gene: TRBJ1-2; abundance: NA; v_gene: TRBV7-2; d_gene: TRBD1; CDR3aa: CASSLETGGYYGYTF; CDR3nt: TGTGCCAGCAGCTTAGAGACAGGGGGCTACTATGGCTACACCTTC
j_gene: TRBJ1-1; abundance: few; v_gene: TRBV6-5; d_gene: NA; CDR3aa: CASHVAGTEAFF; CDR3nt: TGTGCCAGCCACGTAGCCGGGACTGAAGCTTTCTTT
j_gene: TRBJ2-7; abundance: NA; v_gene: TRBV5-1; d_gene: TRBD2; CDR3aa: CASSSQGGGGSEQYF; CDR3nt: TGCGCCAGCAGCTCCCAGGGCGGGGGAGGGTCCGAGCAGTACTTC
j_gene: TRBJ2-2; abundance: NA; v_gene: TRBV25-1; d_gene: NA; CDR3aa: CASSGRVTIGELFF; CDR3nt: TGTGCCAGCAGTGGCCGGGTGACAATCGGGGAGCTGTTTTTT
j_gene: TRBJ2-1; abundance: NA; v_gene: TRBV28; d_gene: TRBD2; CDR3aa: CASLTSATYNEQFF; CDR3nt: TGTGCCAGCCTCACTAGCGCCACCTACAATGAGCAGTTCTTC
j_gene: TRBJ1-1; abundance: once; v_gene: TRBV7-2; d_gene: NA; CDR3aa: CASSIAGVSVNTEAFF; CDR3nt: TGTGCCAGCAGCATAGCAGGGGTTTCGGTGAACACTGAAGCTTTCTTT
j_gene: TRBJ2-5; abundance: NA; v_gene: TRBV19; d_gene: NA; CDR3aa: CASSSTTSGGQETQYF; CDR3nt: TGTGCCAGTAGTAGTACGACTAGTGGAGGGCAAGAGACCCAGTACTTC
j_gene: TRBJ2-3; abundance: NA; v_gene: TRBV7-2; d_gene: NA; CDR3aa: CASSLSSGSADTQYF; CDR3nt: TGTGCCAGCAGCTTATCTTCCGGGTCAGCAGATACGCAGTATTTT
j_gene: TRBJ1-1; abundance: NA; v_gene: TRBV30; d_gene: NA; CDR3aa: CAWSVNVGSEAFF; CDR3nt: TGTGCCTGGAGTGTAAACGTAGGGAGTGAAGCTTTCTTT
j_gene: TRBJ2-5; abundance: NA; v_gene: TRBV5-6; d_gene: TRBD2; CDR3aa: CASKISGRLETQYF; CDR3nt: TGTGCCAGCAAAATAAGCGGGAGGTTGGAGACCCAGTACTTC
j_gene: TRBJ2-2; abundance: NA; v_gene: TRBV11-3; d_gene: NA; CDR3aa: CASSKESGAGVTGELFF; CDR3nt: TGTGCCAGCAGCAAGGAAAGTGGTGCAGGCGTTACCGGGGAGCTGTTTTTT
j_gene: TRBJ2-1; abundance: NA; v_gene: TRBV9; d_gene: TRBD2; CDR3aa: CASSVGALVAGGGYNEQFF; CDR3nt: TGTGCCAGCAGCGTAGGCGCTCTGGTGGCGGGAGGTGGTTACAATGAGCAGTTCTTC
j_gene: TRBJ2-5; abundance: NA; v_gene: TRBV19; d_gene: TRBD2; CDR3aa: CASSVGRLAGGQETQYF; CDR3nt: TGTGCCAGTAGTGTCGGGCGACTAGCGGGGGGCCAAGAGACCCAGTACTTC
j_gene: TRBJ2-7; abundance: NA; v_gene: TRBV6-6; d_gene: TRBD1; CDR3aa: CATKDNSGQGEYEQYF; CDR3nt: TGTGCCACCAAAGACAATTCGGGACAGGGGGAGTACGAGCAGTACTTC
j_gene: TRBJ1-1; abundance: NA; v_gene: TRBV19; d_gene: TRBD1; CDR3aa: CASSTYRGLSTEAFF; CDR3nt: TGTGCCAGTAGTACCTACAGGGGGCTGAGCACTGAAGCTTTCTTT
j_gene: TRBJ1-4; abundance: NA; v_gene: TRBV28; d_gene: NA; CDR3aa: CASSSGGPSGSEKLFF; CDR3nt: TGTGCCAGCAGTTCGGGGGGGCCCTCGGGGAGTGAAAAACTGTTTTTT
j_gene: TRBJ1-3; abundance: NA; v_gene: TRBV19; d_gene: TRBD1; CDR3aa: CASSILPGQFGNTIYF; CDR3nt: TGTGCCAGTAGTATTCTCCCGGGACAGTTTGGAAACACCATATATTTT
j_gene: TRBJ2-5; abundance: once; v_gene: TRBV28; d_gene: NA; CDR3aa: CASSLRILSTGYSQETQYF; CDR3nt: TGTGCCAGCAGTTTACGGATACTTTCGACAGGCTACAGCCAAGAGACCCAGTACTTC
j_gene: TRBJ2-4; abundance: NA; v_gene: TRBV5-6; d_gene: TRBD1; CDR3aa: CASSQGTGGSIQYF; CDR3nt: TGTGCCAGCAGCCAGGGCACAGGGGGAAGCATTCAGTACTTC
j_gene: TRBJ2-5; abundance: NA; v_gene: TRBV4-2; d_gene: TRBD2; CDR3aa: CASSQVGTSGSQETQYF; CDR3nt: TGTGCCAGCAGCCAAGTGGGGACTAGCGGCTCTCAAGAGACCCAGTACTTC
j_gene: TRBJ2-2; abundance: NA; v_gene: TRBV30; d_gene: NA; CDR3aa: CAWSVLVGELFF; CDR3nt: TGTGCCTGGAGTGTACTGGTCGGGGAGCTGTTTTTT
j_gene: TRBJ2-1; abundance: NA; v_gene: TRBV2; d_gene: NA; CDR3aa: CASSRDWGNEQFF; CDR3nt: TGTGCCAGCTCCCGGGACTGGGGCAATGAGCAGTTCTTC